This TCR beta chain was identified in a study of shared clonotypes between healthy human individuals. At the level of the study: Contributing individuals were a couple of females and three males aged 18 to 49. Study outcomes and limitations: Shared across a handful of donors were around 5% of the naive CD4 clonotypes.

V was pared by 0 bases and J by 4 bases, with 3 bases of the junction left unmatched. Germline V CDR1 and CDR2: SGHDT, YYEEEE. The CDR3 totals 15 residues. This clone was detected only a few times. Antigen unknown. Assay runs were performed at deep level. Here immunoSEQ multiplex PCR was the method, and the copy in TCRdb shows in-frame clones only, minus some. The profile shows some 680,000 clones, about 80% of them singletons. Both subsets, CD45RA+ naive and CD45RA-negative memory, were split from the CD4+ cells. The V and J genes are TRBV5-6 and TRBJ1-5; the match to TRBD1 covers 8 bases. The receptor was derived from a woman in her 30s in good health. The sequencing sample was made of memory CD4+ T cells sorted from blood. Documented subset: CD45RA-negative fraction. CDR3 sequence reads: CASSLADRGNQPQHF. CDR3 nucleotide sequence: TGTGCCAGCAGCTTGGCCGACAGGGGTAATCAGCCCCAGCATTTT.